A selection of T cell receptor beta chains follows, all from one sample in a study of breast tumors, draining lymph nodes, adjacent tissues. Via MiXCR, TCRdb re-called the multiplex PCR reads, giving one row per CDR3 protein. The sample has under 45,000 distinct CDR3 sequences, 35% to 45% seen once. The material sequenced was breast tumor tissue. The receptors stem from a female donor with breast cancer. Some clones in this sample may be carry-over from other donors' samples. Each CDR3 is given with its conserved first and last residue. The order of the fields is J gene, D gene, V gene, clone size, CDR3 DNA, CDR3 protein. The D gene is left open where the match is weak. Where a row states a size, it is once, few, many or the class of an expanded clone; other rows omit it.

J: TRBJ1-3; D: NA; V: TRBV10-3; size: many; DNA: TGTGCCACCGGACGGGTCTCTGGAAACACCATATATTTT; CDR3: CATGRVSGNTIYF
J: TRBJ2-6; D: TRBD2; V: TRBV5-8; size: NA; DNA: TGTGCCAGCAGCCAAGCGGGCGGGGGGCAATACTCTGGGGCCAACGTCCTGACTTTC; CDR3: CASSQAGGGQYSGANVLTF
J: TRBJ2-7; D: TRBD2; V: TRBV5-1; size: many; DNA: TGCGCCAGCAGCTTGGAGACTAGCGGGAGGGGCTCCTACGAGCAGTACTTC; CDR3: CASSLETSGRGSYEQYF
J: TRBJ2-3; D: TRBD2; V: TRBV20-1; size: many; DNA: TGCAGTGCTCCGACTAGCGGGTTCCGCACAGATACGCAGTATTTT; CDR3: CSAPTSGFRTDTQYF
J: TRBJ1-2; D: NA; V: TRBV4-1; size: many; DNA: TGCGCCAGCAGCCAAGATCGATCGAAAGGAGCAGGGTGGGATGGCTACACCTTC; CDR3: CASSQDRSKGAGWDGYTF
J: TRBJ2-7; D: NA; V: TRBV5-4; size: many; DNA: TGTGCCAGCAGCTTGGCCACGCAGGGCCCGAGGGAGCAGTACTTC; CDR3: CASSLATQGPREQYF
J: TRBJ2-2; D: NA; V: TRBV12-3/TRBV12-4; size: many; DNA: TGTGCCAGCAGAACGGGACTTTGGAACACCGGGGAGCTGTTTTTT; CDR3: CASRTGLWNTGELFF
J: TRBJ2-3; D: NA; V: TRBV7-2; size: many; DNA: TGTGCCAGCAGCCAGGATCCCGGGGATACGCAGTATTTT; CDR3: CASSQDPGDTQYF
J: TRBJ2-7; D: NA; V: TRBV11-2; size: many; DNA: TGTGCCAGCAGCTTAGTGACCGGTTTATACGAGCAGTACTTC; CDR3: CASSLVTGLYEQYF
J: TRBJ2-2; D: NA; V: TRBV6-2/TRBV6-3; size: few; DNA: TGTGCCAGCAGTATTCCGGGACCGAACACCGGGGAGCTGTTTTTT; CDR3: CASSIPGPNTGELFF
J: TRBJ2-6; D: NA; V: TRBV4-1; size: many; DNA: TGCGCCAGCAGCCAGTACCGTGGTGGCTCTGGGGCCAACGTCCTGACTTTC; CDR3: CASSQYRGGSGANVLTF
J: TRBJ2-1; D: TRBD2; V: TRBV6-1; size: many; DNA: TGTGCCAGCAAAGTGGTTTCGGGGGGTTATGAGCAGTTCTTC; CDR3: CASKVVSGGYEQFF
J: TRBJ2-7; D: NA; V: TRBV29-1; size: many; DNA: TGCAGCGTTGAGGGGGGGGCGGGTGAGCAGTACTTC; CDR3: CSVEGGAGEQYF
J: TRBJ2-5; D: TRBD2; V: TRBV27; size: NA; DNA: TGTGCCAGCAGGCCGCTTGGGACTAGCGGGGGGGAAGCCGGGACCCAGTACTTC; CDR3: CASRPLGTSGGEAGTQYF
J: TRBJ2-5; D: NA; V: TRBV9; size: many; DNA: TGTGCCAGCAACCGGGACGGTCAAGAGACCCAGTACTTC; CDR3: CASNRDGQETQYF
J: TRBJ2-7; D: NA; V: TRBV6-2/TRBV6-3; size: NA; DNA: TGTGCCGGCAGTTACTCGACTCTTGAGCAGTACTTC; CDR3: CAGSYSTLEQYF
J: TRBJ2-7; D: TRBD1; V: TRBV7-2; size: many; DNA: TGTGCCAGCAGCTTAGGCGGGCGACAGGGGGTATCCTACGAGCAGTACTTC; CDR3: CASSLGGRQGVSYEQYF
J: TRBJ1-6; D: NA; V: TRBV12-3/TRBV12-4; size: NA; DNA: TGTGCCAGCAGTCCACTATCGAGCGGCTATAATTCACCCCTCCACTTT; CDR3: CASSPLSSGYNSPLHF
J: TRBJ2-7; D: NA; V: TRBV20-1; size: NA; DNA: TGCAGTGCTAGAGTAGGGCTCCTCTACGAGCAGTACTTC; CDR3: CSARVGLLYEQYF
J: TRBJ2-3; D: NA; V: TRBV19; size: many; DNA: TGTGCCAGTAGTATCGGGTGGGGGCTATCAGATACGCAGTATTTT; CDR3: CASSIGWGLSDTQYF
J: TRBJ2-1; D: NA; V: TRBV9; size: NA; DNA: TGTGCCAGCAGCGGGCTCGGGGGGCCTAGCTCCTACAATGAGCAGTTCTTC; CDR3: CASSGLGGPSSYNEQFF
J: TRBJ2-6; D: NA; V: TRBV7-2; size: many; DNA: TGTGCCAGCAGCTTGTCGGGTTCTTACTCTGGGGCCAACGTCCTGACTTTC; CDR3: CASSLSGSYSGANVLTF
J: TRBJ1-6; D: NA; V: TRBV12-3/TRBV12-4; size: many; DNA: TGTGCCAGCAGTTTTTTCGCGAATTCACCCCTCCACTTT; CDR3: CASSFFANSPLHF
J: TRBJ2-3; D: TRBD2; V: TRBV7-9; size: medium-sized; DNA: TGTGCCAGCAGCTCGGGAACAACGGGAGGGCCGGGGGATACGCAGTATTTT; CDR3: CASSSGTTGGPGDTQYF
J: TRBJ2-1; D: TRBD2; V: TRBV27; size: NA; DNA: TGTGCCAGCAGTTCATCGCCGCGGATAGCGGGAGTTGAGCAGTTCTTC; CDR3: CASSSSPRIAGVEQFF
J: TRBJ1-4; D: NA; V: TRBV20-1; size: few; DNA: TGCAGTGCTAGAGGAACGTTTAATGAAAAACTGTTTTTT; CDR3: CSARGTFNEKLFF
J: TRBJ2-7; D: NA; V: TRBV29-1; size: many; DNA: TGCAGCGTTATAACCTTAGCGGAAGACTCCTACGAGCAGTACTTC; CDR3: CSVITLAEDSYEQYF
J: TRBJ1-3; D: NA; V: TRBV25-1; size: NA; DNA: TGTGCCAGCAGTGTGGGGGGGGCTGGAAACACCATATATTTT; CDR3: CASSVGGAGNTIYF
J: TRBJ2-1; D: NA; V: TRBV9; size: many; DNA: TGTGCCAGCAGCGTAGCGGCCGGGCAAGTCAATGAGCAGTTCTTC; CDR3: CASSVAAGQVNEQFF
J: TRBJ2-3; D: NA; V: TRBV5-1; size: many; DNA: TGCGCCAGCAGCTTGGAACAGGGAAAAGCAGATACGCAGTATTTT; CDR3: CASSLEQGKADTQYF
J: TRBJ2-7; D: TRBD2; V: TRBV29-1; size: once; DNA: TGCAGCGCCCCCACCGGCCGACTAGCGGGAAACGAGCAGTACTTC; CDR3: CSAPTGRLAGNEQYF
J: TRBJ2-3; D: NA; V: TRBV20-1; size: NA; DNA: TGCAGTGCTAGATCGATTTCAGGAACCTCTAGCACAGATACGCAGTATTTT; CDR3: CSARSISGTSSTDTQYF
J: TRBJ1-6; D: NA; V: TRBV11-3; size: many; DNA: TGTGCCAGCAGCTTAATCAATTCACCCCTCCACTTT; CDR3: CASSLINSPLHF
J: TRBJ2-5; D: TRBD2; V: TRBV7-6; size: many; DNA: TGTGCCAGCAGCTTATATGGCGGGAGGGGGGAGACCCAGTACTTC; CDR3: CASSLYGGRGETQYF
J: TRBJ2-1; D: NA; V: TRBV5-6; size: many; DNA: TGTGCCAGCAGCCGTCGACAGAGAAGCTCCTACAATGAGCAGTTCTTC; CDR3: CASSRRQRSSYNEQFF
J: TRBJ2-1; D: NA; V: TRBV7-8; size: NA; DNA: TGTGCCAGCAGCTTAGCGGGGGGGGCTGAGCAGTTCTTC; CDR3: CASSLAGGAEQFF
J: TRBJ2-7; D: TRBD2; V: TRBV6-6; size: many; DNA: TGTGCCAGCAGACCGGGAGGAACGGGGTCCGAGCAGTACTTC; CDR3: CASRPGGTGSEQYF
J: TRBJ1-4; D: NA; V: TRBV5-8; size: NA; DNA: TGTGCCAGCAGCACAGATCGGACGGGGGATGAAAAACTGTTTTTT; CDR3: CASSTDRTGDEKLFF
J: TRBJ2-5; D: TRBD2; V: TRBV12-3/TRBV12-4; size: many; DNA: TGTGCCAGCAGCATTAGCGGGGGTCGTGAGACCCAGTACTTC; CDR3: CASSISGGRETQYF
J: TRBJ2-3; D: TRBD2; V: TRBV24-1; size: many; DNA: TGTGCCACCAGTGATTTTGGACTAGGCACAGATACGCAGTATTTT; CDR3: CATSDFGLGTDTQYF
J: TRBJ2-7; D: NA; V: TRBV28; size: NA; DNA: TGTGCCAGCAGACCACATGCGATCTCCTCCTACGAGCAGTACTTC; CDR3: CASRPHAISSYEQYF
J: TRBJ2-3; D: TRBD2; V: TRBV29-1; size: many; DNA: TGCAGCGTTGATGCGGGAGTGGATACGCAGTATTTT; CDR3: CSVDAGVDTQYF
J: TRBJ1-4; D: NA; V: TRBV2; size: many; DNA: TGTGCCAGCAGTGATGGTAGTGAAAAACTGTTTTTT; CDR3: CASSDGSEKLFF
J: TRBJ2-2; D: TRBD2; V: TRBV2; size: many; DNA: TGTGCCAGCGGGCTAGCGGGAAACACCGGGGAGCTGTTTTTT; CDR3: CASGLAGNTGELFF
J: TRBJ2-3; D: NA; V: TRBV9; size: many; DNA: TGTGCCAGCAGCGTAGCGGCGCAGACTGATACGCAGTATTTT; CDR3: CASSVAAQTDTQYF
J: TRBJ1-6; D: NA; V: TRBV7-9; size: many; DNA: TGTGCCAGCAGCTTGGGGGACTATTCACCCCTCCACTTT; CDR3: CASSLGDYSPLHF
J: TRBJ2-7; D: NA; V: TRBV11-2; size: NA; DNA: TGTGCCAGCAGCTCTAAATCCCAGGGGGGCGAGCAGTACTTC; CDR3: CASSSKSQGGEQYF
J: TRBJ2-1; D: NA; V: TRBV5-5; size: many; DNA: TGTGCCAGCAGCAACAATATAGCGGCGGATGAGCAGTTCTTC; CDR3: CASSNNIAADEQFF
J: TRBJ2-7; D: NA; V: TRBV5-4; size: many; DNA: TGTGCCAGCAGCTTGGGAGGGAGTAGCTCCTACGAGCAGTACTTC; CDR3: CASSLGGSSSYEQYF
J: TRBJ1-1; D: NA; V: TRBV9; size: few; DNA: TGTGCCAGCAGCGAGAGTGGGGGGTCCACTGAAGCTTTCTTT; CDR3: CASSESGGSTEAFF
J: TRBJ1-2; D: TRBD1; V: TRBV9; size: many; DNA: TGTGCCAGCAGCTTCGGGACAGGGGTTATCTATGGCTACACCTTC; CDR3: CASSFGTGVIYGYTF
J: TRBJ2-7; D: NA; V: TRBV12-3/TRBV12-4; size: many; DNA: TGTGCCAGCAGTTTGTATGTCGGCACACGCTCCTACGAGCAGTACTTC; CDR3: CASSLYVGTRSYEQYF
J: TRBJ2-1; D: TRBD2; V: TRBV30; size: NA; DNA: TGTGCCTGGAGTGTTTCTAGCGGGGCTCAGCAGTTCTTC; CDR3: CAWSVSSGAQQFF
J: TRBJ2-7; D: NA; V: TRBV19; size: many; DNA: TGTGCCAGCAGAAGGGGCGGGCAGAGCTACGAGCAGTACTTC; CDR3: CASRRGGQSYEQYF
J: TRBJ2-7; D: NA; V: TRBV7-8; size: NA; DNA: TGTGCCAGCAGCCCAGGGAGTTACTACGAGCAGTACTTC; CDR3: CASSPGSYYEQYF
J: TRBJ2-1; D: TRBD2; V: TRBV9; size: once; DNA: TGTGCCAGCGGCGGGGGACTAGCGGGAGACAATGAGCAGCTCTTC; CDR3: CASGGGLAGDNEQLF
J: TRBJ2-5; D: NA; V: TRBV15; size: NA; DNA: TGTGCCACCAGCAGAGAGAAAGGGGGGCAAGAGACCCAGTACTTC; CDR3: CATSREKGGQETQYF